Each of the 29 T cell receptor beta chains below was sequenced from the same sample in a study of CD8 T cells in ankylosing spondylitis. TCRdb re-called the 5' RACE reads with MiXCR, one entry per CDR3 protein. This table holds roughly 230,000 distinct CDR3 sequences, 15% to 20% found once. The specimen sequenced was blood, either unsorted or a sorted T cell fraction (not recorded which). The receptors stem from a male donor with ankylosing spondylitis or in good health (not recorded which).

This clonotype was counted at least ten times. The chain uses TRBV7-3 and TRBJ2-1, with 9 bases matching TRBD2. After removal of 5 bases from V and 2 bases from J, the junction contained 7 bases not matched to a gene. This CDR3 region has 16 residues. The germline CDR1 and CDR2 sequences are SGHTA and FQGTGA. The CDR3 DNA follows: TGTGCCAGCAGCGGAATTAGCGGGAGCGCCTACAATGAGCAGTTCTTC. Translation gives CASSGISGSAYNEQFF.

A few counts support this clonotype. The rearrangement uses TRBV7-3 and TRBJ2-7, with 13 bases that match TRBD2. Germline V lookup: CDR1 SGHTA, CDR2 FQGTGA. The ends lost 4 bases at V and 5 bases at J; junction bases unmatched: 5. This CDR3 contains 15 residues. The CDR3 bases are TGTGCCAGCAGCTCCGGACTAGCGGGAGTGGACGAGCAGTACTTC. Protein sequence: CASSSGLAGVDEQYF. Variable domain in full (rest from reference TRBV7-3 and TRBJ2-7): GAGVSQTPSNKVTEKGKYVELRCDPISGHTALYWYRQSLGQGPEFLIYFQGTGAADDSGLPNDRFFAVRPEGSVSTLKIQRTERGDSAVYLCASSSGLAGVDEQYFGPGTRLTVT.

This clonotype has a count of ten or more. The chain joins TRBV29-1 to TRBJ2-1; 12 nucleotides align to TRBD1. Unmatched junction bases numbered 6, after V lost 0 bases and J lost 3 bases. The CDR3 length is 17 residues. Germline CDR1 reads SQVTM; CDR2 reads ANQGSEA. The CDR3 bases are TGCAGCGTTGAAGAATTAGGGACAGGGGGCAGCTACAATGAGCAGTTCTTC. Translating gives CSVEELGTGGSYNEQFF.

The gene calls are TRBV5-6 and TRBJ2-1, with TRBD2 matching over 9 bases. Germline CDR1 is SGHDT and CDR2 is YYEEEE. This CDR3 comprises 17 residues. The V and J ends lost 2 bases and 7 bases, in that order; junction bases with no gene match: 13. CDR3 nucleotide sequence: TGTGCCAGCAGCTTTTGGGCTAGCGGGGACCATTTAAATGAGCAGTTCTTC. Protein sequence: CASSFWASGDHLNEQFF.

This clonotype was seen at least ten times. This chain joins TRBV6-2 or TRBV6-3 and TRBJ1-5; a weak D match, TRBD1 (6 bases). The CDR3 has 16 amino acids. CDR1 and CDR2 from the germline V gene are MNHEY and SVGEGT. V lost 5 bases, J lost 6 bases, and 20 bases lay in between. The CDR3 DNA reads TGTGCCAGCAGTCCCAATACAGGGCTCTCGTCTCAGCCCCAGCATTTT. Amino acid sequence: CASSPNTGLSSQPQHF.

The rearrangement joins TRBV9 to TRBJ2-7; 9 bases line up with TRBD1. Trimming cost V 4 bases and J 1 base; bases outside gene matches: 3. CDR3 length equals 14 residues. Looked up from germline, CDR1 is SGDLS and CDR2 is YYNGEE. The CDR3 DNA follows: TGTGCCAGCAGCTCCGGACAGGGGTCCTACGAGCAGTACTTC. Residues: CASSSGQGSYEQYF.

In this sample, this clonotype turned up many times. The gene calls are TRBV7-9 and TRBJ2-3; D not certain. Trimming took 8 bases from V and 1 from J, leaving 16 bases between them. CDR3 length: 15 amino acids. Germline-derived CDR1 and CDR2 are SEHNR and FQNEAQ (reference sequence). The DNA of the CDR3 is TGTGCCAGCGCGTTAGTGTTGGCCCGCACAGATACGCAGTATTTT. Translating it yields CASALVLARTDTQYF.

In its sample, this clonotype was seen many times. The chain uses TRBV9 and TRBJ1-1; 8 nucleotides line up with TRBD1. CDR3 length: 16 amino acids. Trimming at V came to 0 bases and at J to 4 bases, leaving 8 bases not matched to a gene. CDR1 is SGDLS, CDR2 YYNGEE, per germline. The CDR3 reads CASSVDDPGTGTEAFF. In DNA, the CDR3 is TGTGCCAGCAGCGTAGACGACCCCGGGACAGGCACTGAAGCTTTCTTT.

This clonotype was counted between two and nine times. CDR3 amino acids: CASSGRGAVRNSPLHF. The DNA of the CDR3 is TGTGCCAGCAGCGGGCGCGGGGCCGTGAGGAATTCACCCCTCCACTTT. V usage is TRBV2 and J usage is TRBJ1-6, with a tentative D call TRBD1 (5 bases). V lost 6 bases, J lost 7 bases, and 19 bases lay in between. CDR1 and CDR2 from the germline V gene are SNHLY and FYNNEI. The CDR3 is made up of 16 amino acids.

The rearrangement joins TRBV12-3 or TRBV12-4 to TRBJ2-7; 7 nucleotides match TRBD1. This CDR3 is 13 amino acids long. J was trimmed by 6 bases and V by 5 bases; bases with no gene match: 7. The CDR3: CASSPITGVEQYF. CDR3 nucleotides: TGTGCCAGCAGTCCCATAACAGGGGTCGAGCAGTACTTC.

The sample holds a few counts of this clonotype. This chain connects TRBV5-1 to TRBJ2-7, with D hard to call. Germline lookup yields CDR1 SGHRS and CDR2 YFSETQ. Trimming stripped 0 bases from V and 5 bases from J, with 9 bases between. CDR3 size: 13 residues. For the CDR3, the DNA is TGCGCCAGCAGCTTGGAGAGTAACCACGAGCAGTACTTC. Its protein product is CASSLESNHEQYF.

The chain carries TRBV18 and TRBJ2-7, with 8 bases lining up with TRBD2. V dropped 3 bases and J dropped 2; count of bases not matched to a gene: 9. CDR1 KGHSH and CDR2 LQKENI come from the germline V gene. There are 16 residues in the CDR3. CDR3 nucleotide sequence: TGTGCCAGCTCACCGCTCACCGGGAGGGCCCCCTACGAGCAGTACTTC. This codes for CASSPLTGRAPYEQYF.

The chain has TRBV12-3 or TRBV12-4 and TRBJ2-1; no firm D call. V shed 5 bases and J shed 6 bases, with 14 bases lying between them. CDR3 length equals 14 residues. This CDR3 is CASSRISLANEQFF. CDR3 sequence (DNA): TGTGCCAGCAGTAGAATTTCTCTCGCCAATGAGCAGTTCTTC.

The gene calls are TRBV10-3 and TRBJ2-7; 9 nucleotides match TRBD1. V lost 5 bases, J lost 5 bases, and 13 bases stayed unmatched. The CDR3 sequence is 16 residues long. CDR1 is ENHRY and CDR2 is SYGVKD in the germline V gene. The CDR3, as DNA: TGTGCCATCAGTTCTACCCAAGGGACAGGGAATGACGAGCAGTACTTC. It encodes CAISSTQGTGNDEQYF.

The chain employs TRBV29-1 and TRBJ2-1, with 11 bases aligning to TRBD2. This CDR3 region has 15 residues. The trim removed 4 bases at V and 7 bases at J, leaving 9 bases unmatched. CDR1 is SQVTM, CDR2 ANQGSEA, per germline. The CDR3 sequence is CSVVLAGGLVNEQFF. CDR3 nucleotides: TGCAGCGTTGTTCTAGCGGGAGGATTAGTTAATGAGCAGTTCTTC.

The sample holds many counts of this clonotype. The rearrangement links TRBV5-1 to TRBJ2-1, with 14 bases aligning to TRBD2. V was pared by 4 bases and J by 0 bases, with 9 bases of the junction left unmatched. CDR3 length equals 19 residues. Germline CDR1 and CDR2: SGHRS and YFSETQ. The CDR3: CASSQTGLAGVSSYNEQFF. DNA for the CDR3: TGCGCCAGCAGCCAAACGGGACTAGCGGGAGTCAGCTCCTACAATGAGCAGTTCTTC.

This sequence joins TRBV7-3 and TRBJ2-1; tentatively, D is TRBD1 (5 bases). Germline lookup yields CDR1 SGHTA and CDR2 FQGTGA. CDR3 length: 16 residues. Trimming removed 5 bases at V and 2 bases at J, with 16 bases between. CDR3 coding DNA: TGTGCCAGCAGCCTACGGACACCCGCCCCCTACAATGAGCAGTTCTTC. It is translated as CASSLRTPAPYNEQFF.

This clonotype turned up a few times. V usage is TRBV11-3 and J usage is TRBJ2-2; 9 bases are a match to TRBD2. J gave up 1 base and V 5 bases, and 5 bases lay outside the gene matches. Germline loops: CDR1 SGHNT, CDR2 YENEEA. This CDR3 has 16 residues. The CDR3 sequence is CASSPRLAVNTGELFF. The CDR3 DNA is TGTGCCAGCAGCCCCCGACTAGCGGTGAACACCGGGGAGCTGTTTTTT.

This clonotype was found a few times. The V and J genes are TRBV20-1 and TRBJ2-7; 13 bases line up with TRBD2. The CDR3 loop spans 13 amino acids. Per the germline V gene, CDR1 is DFQATT and CDR2 is SNEGSKA (reference sequence). With V trimmed by 6 bases and J by 2 bases, 1 base remained unmatched. The CDR3 region has the DNA TGCAGTGCGGGGACTAGCGGGACCTACGAGCAGTACTTC. It is translated as CSAGTSGTYEQYF.

This clonotype was seen more than once but under ten times. The V gene is TRBV4-2, the J gene TRBJ2-2, with unresolved D. Germline-derived CDR1 and CDR2 are LGHNA and YNFKEQ. The V end was cut by 1 base, the J end by 6 bases, with 21 bases between. The CDR3 length is 18 residues. CDR3 region: CASSQGLTGDSVPGELFF. CDR3 in DNA: TGTGCCAGCAGCCAAGGTTTAACGGGCGACTCCGTTCCCGGGGAGCTGTTTTTT.

The chain joins TRBV2 to TRBJ2-2; D may be TRBD1 or TRBD2 (5 bases each). This CDR3 has 17 residues. Trimming pared 3 bases from V and 6 bases from J, leaving 20 bases between. Germline values: CDR1 SNHLY, CDR2 FYNNEI. The CDR3 DNA sequence: TGTGCCAGCAGTGACGTGGGGGTCATGTCCCCCCCCGGGGAGCTGTTTTTT. The encoded protein is CASSDVGVMSPPGELFF. Together with reference TRBV2 and TRBJ2-2, the CDR3 gives the full variable domain: EPEVTQTPSHQVTQMGQEVILRCVPISNHLYFYWYRQILGQKVEFLVSFYNNEISEKSEIFDDQFSVERPDGSNFTLKIRSTKLEDSAMYFCASSDVGVMSPPGELFFGEGSRLTVL.

This clonotype was observed a handful of times. This chain connects TRBV4-3 to TRBJ2-6; D remains ambiguous. V was cut by 0 bases and J by 0 bases, with 9 bases left in between. Germline CDR1 and CDR2: LGHNA and YSLEER. The CDR3 covers 17 residues. Written as DNA, the CDR3 is TGCGCCAGCAGCCAAGAGCGAGACCTCTCTGGGGCCAACGTCCTGACTTTC. Its translation: CASSQERDLSGANVLTF.

Only a few counts were recorded for this clonotype. The V call is TRBV12-3 or TRBV12-4, the J call TRBJ2-7, with 10 bases aligning to TRBD2. The V segment lost 6 bases and the J segment 2 bases; nucleotides outside the gene matches: 7. The CDR3 totals 15 residues. This CDR3 is CASSWTSGPAYEQYF. The CDR3 coding sequence is TGTGCCAGCAGCTGGACTAGCGGTCCCGCCTACGAGCAGTACTTC.

This clonotype was counted many times. The V call is TRBV6-1, the J call TRBJ1-5, with a weak D call TRBD1 (5 bases). Germline-derived CDR1 and CDR2 are MNHNS and SASEGT. CDR3 length: 17 residues. Trimming left V 6 bases short and J 0 bases short, with 18 bases between. The CDR3 reads CASSRSGGLYSNQPQHF. CDR3 sequence (DNA): TGTGCCAGCAGCCGGTCTGGGGGACTGTATAGCAATCAGCCCCAGCATTTT.

CDR3 loop: CSAWYAYEQYF. The CDR3 region has the DNA TGCAGCGCCTGGTATGCCTACGAGCAGTACTTC. V gene TRBV29-1 combines with J gene TRBJ2-7, with D unresolved. CDR3 length equals 11 residues. Germline CDR1 reads SQVTM; CDR2 reads ANQGSEA. Between the trimmed V and J ends, which lost 7 bases and 2 bases, there was a span of 9 bases.

The chain links TRBV7-2 to TRBJ2-1; D is unclear. The CDR3 spans 16 residues. The germline CDR1 and CDR2 sequences are SGHTA and FQGNSA. V shed 1 base and J shed 3 bases, with 13 bases lying between them. CDR3 coding DNA: TGTGCCAGCAGCTTAGATGCCCCGTCCCTCTACAATGAGCAGTTCTTC. It is translated as CASSLDAPSLYNEQFF.

Many counts were recorded for this clonotype. The chain has TRBV5-1 and TRBJ2-1; 15 positions agree with TRBD2. Per germline, CDR1 SGHRS and CDR2 YFSETQ. This CDR3 spans 16 amino acids. The J segment lost 8 bases and the V segment lost 4 bases, leaving 7 bases of the junction unmatched. The CDR3 region is CASSLGLAGGPHEQFF. The CDR3 nucleotides are TGCGCCAGCAGCCTTGGACTAGCGGGAGGGCCCCATGAGCAGTTCTTC.

This clonotype has just a few counts. V usage is TRBV11-2 and J usage is TRBJ2-7; weak D call: TRBD1 (6 bases). The CDR3 loop spans 15 amino acids. V shed 1 base and J shed 1 base, with 11 bases lying between them. Looked up from germline, CDR1 is SGHAT and CDR2 is FQNNGV. CDR3 in DNA: TGTGCCAGCAGCTTAGCGCAGGGGCTATCCTACGAGCAGTACTTC. This translates into CASSLAQGLSYEQYF.

The V gene is TRBV19, the J gene TRBJ1-1; D may be TRBD1 (6 bases). There are 15 residues in the CDR3. V lost 6 bases and J lost 1, with 15 bases in between. The germline gives CDR1 LNHDA, CDR2 SQIVND (reference sequence). The CDR3 region has the DNA TGTGCCAGTAGAGCCTTGGGGGCTGGGAACACTGAAGCTTTCTTT. Translating it yields CASRALGAGNTEAFF.